This entry lists 18 T cell receptor beta chains sequenced from one sample in a study of CXCR3-negative and CXCR3-positive naive CD8 T cells (dated by TCRdb to about 2019). The sequencer listed for this sample is NextSeq 550. The Human TCR Profiling Kit (MiLaboratory) was used to prepare UMI-labeled 5' RACE TRB cDNA libraries. TCRdb reprocessed the sequencing reads and holds a single record per CDR3 protein sequence, with no DNA. The sample's clone listing holds about 40,000 distinct CDR3 sequences. Jointly, the top ten make up around 1.9% of the sample. The sample taken for sequencing was naive CXCR3- CD8+ T cells from blood. Reading the label with the study, this specimen's cell subset or site is: CD45RO-CCR7+CD27+CD95- naive CD8+ T cells lacking CXCR3 (TNR3-). The receptors shown here come from a human donor in good health. Some clones in this sample may be carry-over from other donors' samples.

This chain joins TRBV20-1 and TRBJ2-1. CDR1 and CDR2 (germline): DFQATT, SNEGSKA (reference sequence). There are 14 residues in the CDR3. CDR3 region: CSARFKGTYNEQFF.

V usage is TRBV7-8 and J usage is TRBJ2-4; the TRBD1 assignment by TCRdb is unverifiable without DNA. CDR1 SGHVS and CDR2 FQNEAQ come from the germline V gene. CDR3 length equals 18 residues. The CDR3 reads CASSLTGDRGTGGFIQYF.

The CDR3 spells CASSLLGGSNEQFF. The chain has TRBV7-2 and TRBJ2-1; TCRdb calls TRBD2, which cannot be checked without DNA. Germline assignment: CDR1 SGHTA and CDR2 FQGNSA. This CDR3 contains 14 residues. Full variable domain (remainder filled in from reference TRBV7-2 and TRBJ2-1): GAGVSQSPSNKVTEKGKDVELRCDPISGHTALYWYRQSLGQGLEFLIYFQGNSAPDKSGLPSDRFSAERTGGSVSTLTIQRTQQEDSAVYLCASSLLGGSNEQFFGPGTRLTVL.

The J gene is TRBJ1-2, the V gene TRBV7-2. The CDR3 runs to 12 residues. Germline lookup yields CDR1 SGHTA and CDR2 FQGNSA. This CDR3 is CASSLGGDGYTF.

Measured by frequency, this clonotype is medium-sized. The chain carries TRBV10-2 and TRBJ2-3; the D call of TRBD1 rests on TCRdb alone, since no DNA is present to check it. Germline CDR1 WSHSY, CDR2 SAAADI. This CDR3 spans 16 amino acids. The CDR3 region is CASSESGGGNTDTQYF.

V gene TRBV20-1 combines with J gene TRBJ2-1; with no DNA, the TCRdb D assignment of TRBD1 cannot be verified. Germline values: CDR1 DFQATT, CDR2 SNEGSKA (reference sequence). CDR3 length: 16 amino acids. The CDR3 sequence is CSASANQDIAYNEQFF.

This chain links TRBV29-1 with TRBJ2-1; TCRdb's D call of TRBD1 is untestable without DNA. The CDR3 runs 12 residues. Germline CDR1 SQVTM, CDR2 ANQGSEA. The CDR3 sequence: CSSPGSRDEQFF.

This chain links TRBV28 with TRBJ2-6; TCRdb's assignment of TRBD2 cannot be checked, as there is no DNA. The length of the CDR3 is 15 residues. Per the germline V gene, CDR1 is MDHEN and CDR2 is SYDVKM. The CDR3 reads CATALDGSGANVLTF.

The V gene is TRBV29-1, the J gene TRBJ2-7; TCRdb lists TRBD2, though no DNA is available to test this call. The CDR3 consists of 16 residues. The germline V gene encodes CDR1 SQVTM and CDR2 ANQGSEA. The CDR3 is CSVEGLAGGSIDEQYF.

The chain recombines TRBV4-3 with TRBJ1-2; TCRdb's assignment of TRBD1 cannot be checked, as there is no DNA. Germline CDR1 and CDR2: LGHNA and YSLEER. The CDR3 is made up of 16 amino acids. Here the CDR3 reads CASSQAGGDLNYGYTF.

The chain links TRBV7-2 to TRBJ2-7; TCRdb's D call, TRBD2, is unchecked because there is no DNA. The CDR3 extends over 15 amino acids. The germline V gene encodes CDR1 SGHTA and CDR2 FQGNSA. The CDR3 is CASSPLAGGTYEQYF.

V and J are TRBV7-9 and TRBJ2-1; TCRdb indicates TRBD2, and absent DNA this call remains unverified. The germline CDR1 and CDR2 sequences are SEHNR and FQNEAQ (reference sequence). The CDR3 spans 16 residues. CDR3 region: CASSVVGDYSYNEQFF.

The chain uses TRBV27 and TRBJ2-1; TCRdb outputs TRBD1, but without DNA this stays unchecked. Germline loops: CDR1 MNHEY, CDR2 SMNVEV (reference sequence). The CDR3 is 11 residues long. The CDR3 loop reads CASIRGVEQFF.

This chain links TRBV7-6 with TRBJ2-7; TCRdb's D gene call, TRBD1, goes unchecked for lack of DNA. Germline loops: CDR1 SGHVS, CDR2 FNYEAQ. The CDR3 is 14 residues long. CDR3 region: CASSAWGLEYEQYF. Supplemented by reference TRBV7-6 and TRBJ2-7, the full variable domain reads GAGVSQSPRYKVTKRGQDVALRCDPISGHVSLYWYRQALGQGPEFLTYFNYEAQQDKSGLPNDRFSAERPEGSISTLTIQRTEQRDSAMYRCASSAWGLEYEQYFGPGTRLTVT.

The V gene is TRBV20-1, the J gene TRBJ2-7; TCRdb proposes TRBD2, but this gene call is untestable without DNA. Germline CDR1 is DFQATT and CDR2 is SNEGSKA (reference sequence). This CDR3 region has 16 residues. Here the CDR3 reads CSANQWTSGRAYEQYF.

This chain links TRBV29-1 with TRBJ2-3; TCRdb's assignment of TRBD1 cannot be checked, as there is no DNA. The CDR3 sequence is 13 residues long. CDR1 is SQVTM and CDR2 is ANQGSEA in the germline V gene. CDR3 loop: CSAPRLGTDTQYF.

J is TRBJ1-1 and V is TRBV29-1; there is no DNA to check the TCRdb D call of TRBD1. This CDR3 comprises 11 residues. Germline values: CDR1 SQVTM, CDR2 ANQGSEA. The CDR3 sequence is CSVPGQSEAFF.

The chain has TRBV7-2 and TRBJ2-1; the D call from TCRdb, TRBD2, cannot be confirmed without DNA. The CDR3 runs to 17 residues. In germline, CDR1 is SGHTA, CDR2 FQGNSA. CDR3 sequence: CASSPGTSGGPYNEQFF.